The 28 T cell receptor beta chains listed next were all sequenced from one sample in a study of blood T cell repertoires in COVID-19. TCRdb's copy holds only in-frame clones and misses some; the assay was immunoSEQ multiplex PCR. The top ten clones hold roughly 27% of a sample with about 24,000 clones, about 89% of them seen once. The specimen was peripheral blood. Every receptor here comes from a human donor with active COVID-19. The donor label of this sample is uncertain.

This clone was found once. The chain is built from TRBV4-1 and TRBJ2-5; weak D call: TRBD1 (6 bases). CDR3 length equals 14 residues. The V end was cut by 4 bases, the J end by 1 base, with 10 bases between. CDR1 and CDR2 (germline): MGHRA, YSYEKL. DNA of the CDR3: TGCGCCAGCAGCCGGGACATTAGCCAAGAGACCCAGTACTTC. Translated, it gives CASSRDISQETQYF.

The rearrangement joins TRBV6-2 or TRBV6-3 to TRBJ2-7; D is unresolved. This CDR3 comprises 14 residues. V was pared by 2 bases and J by 1 base, with 9 bases between. Germline loops: CDR1 MNHEY, CDR2 SVGEGT. CDR3 DNA sequence: TGTGCCAGCAGTTACGATGCGCGATCCTACGAGCAGTACTTC. As protein: CASSYDARSYEQYF.

V usage is TRBV7-8 and J usage is TRBJ2-7; 9 bases are a match to TRBD1. The CDR3 sequence is 15 residues long. Trimming cost V 6 bases and J 1 base; bases outside gene matches: 7. Germline V CDR1 and CDR2: SGHVS, FQNEAQ. The CDR3: CASSSGTGRSYEQYF. The CDR3, as DNA: TGTGCCAGCAGTTCCGGGACAGGGAGATCCTACGAGCAGTACTTC.

The chain uses TRBV19 and TRBJ1-2; no clear D. CDR1 LNHDA and CDR2 SQIVND come from the germline V gene (reference sequence). The V and J ends lost 0 bases and 3 bases respectively, with 20 bases between them. The CDR3 has 18 amino acids. CDR3 region: CASSIEARVRVYDYGYTF. In DNA form, the CDR3 reads TGTGCCAGTAGTATAGAAGCCCGGGTCCGGGTTTATGACTATGGCTACACCTTC.

This clone was counted a single time. V and J are TRBV5-6 and TRBJ1-2, with 9 bases that match TRBD1. With 3 bases clipped from V and 6 bases from J, the junction kept 6 bases outside the gene matches. Germline loops: CDR1 SGHDT, CDR2 YYEEEE. This CDR3 contains 14 residues. CDR3: CASSSDRGSNGYTF. Here the CDR3 DNA reads TGTGCCAGCAGCTCCGACAGGGGGTCGAATGGCTACACCTTC.

The chain links TRBV28 to TRBJ2-2; weak D call: TRBD1 (6 bases). In germline, CDR1 is MDHEN, CDR2 SYDVKM. Trimming pared 5 bases from V and 0 bases from J, leaving 13 bases between. This CDR3 comprises 16 residues. CDR3 region: CASSTRTVTNTGELFF. CDR3 sequence (DNA): TGTGCCAGCAGTACTCGGACAGTAACGAACACCGGGGAGCTGTTTTTT.

The chain employs TRBV10-3 and TRBJ2-2; D might be TRBD2 (6 bases). CDR1 is ENHRY, CDR2 SYGVKD, per germline. The V gene lost 8 bases and the J gene lost 6 bases, with 16 bases spanning the gap. The CDR3 sequence is 14 residues long. CDR3 nucleotide sequence: TGTGCCATCGGCGGGGCGGTCAACTCCGGGGAGCTGTTTTTT. Its protein is CAIGGAVNSGELFF.

In this sample, this clone turned up once. The CDR3 spells CASSQGVTNEKLFF. CDR3 bases: TGTGCCAGCAGTCAGGGGGTAACTAATGAAAAACTGTTTTTT. The gene calls are TRBV7-2 and TRBJ1-4, with 7 bases matching TRBD1. CDR3 length equals 14 residues. Germline loops: CDR1 SGHTA, CDR2 FQGNSA. V lost 6 bases to trimming and J lost 1 base; unmatched junction nucleotides: 2.

This chain uses TRBV15 with TRBJ2-3; 9 nucleotides agree with TRBD2. Germline V gives CDR1 LNHNV, CDR2 YYDKDF (reference sequence). The CDR3 spans 17 residues. The J segment lost 4 bases and the V segment lost 4 bases, leaving 12 bases of the junction unmatched. The CDR3 coding sequence is TGTGCCACCAGCACCCCAGCTCCGGGACTAGCTGCAGATACGCAGTATTTT. Protein: CATSTPAPGLAADTQYF.

The chain recombines TRBV6-2 or TRBV6-3 with TRBJ2-5; no clear D gene. Looked up from germline, CDR1 is MNHEY and CDR2 is SVGEGT. V was pared by 6 bases and J by 2 bases, with 10 bases between. The CDR3 is 13 residues long. The CDR3 loop reads CASSPMRQETQYF. CDR3 nucleotide sequence: TGTGCCAGCAGCCCTATGAGACAAGAGACCCAGTACTTC.

The chain couples TRBV27 to TRBJ2-1; D is ambiguous. The CDR3 loop spans 13 amino acids. The V end lost 6 bases, the J end lost 0 bases, and 6 bases lay between the germline ends. Germline loops: CDR1 MNHEY, CDR2 SMNVEV (reference sequence). The DNA for the CDR3 is TGTGCCAGCAGCCACACCTCCTACAATGAGCAGTTCTTC. Its protein product is CASSHTSYNEQFF.

V gene TRBV7-9 combines with J gene TRBJ1-2; D remains ambiguous. Trimming took 4 bases from V and 8 from J, leaving 8 bases between them. The CDR3 totals 11 residues. From germline, CDR1 is SEHNR and CDR2 FQNEAQ (reference sequence). This chain's CDR3 is CASSSDWGYTF. In DNA, the CDR3 is TGTGCCAGCAGCTCAGATTGGGGCTACACCTTC.

The chain employs TRBV7-8 and TRBJ2-3; D not resolved. The CDR3 has 17 amino acids. Trimming removed 5 bases at V and 0 bases at J, with 18 bases between. The V gene's germline CDR1 is SGHVS and CDR2 FQNEAQ. The CDR3 DNA is TGTGCCAGCAGCATCTCGGATCCGGGTTTAAGCACAGATACGCAGTATTTT. It codes for CASSISDPGLSTDTQYF.

The chain is built from TRBV3-1 (or the pseudogene TRBV3-2) and TRBJ2-7, with D possibly being TRBD2 (5 bases). V lost 6 bases, J lost 0 bases, and 9 bases lay in between. CDR3 length: 13 residues. Looked up from germline, CDR1 is LGHDT and CDR2 is YNNKEL (reference sequence). CDR3 sequence: CASRPRGSYEQYF. The CDR3, as DNA: TGTGCCAGCAGACCCCGGGGCTCCTACGAGCAGTACTTC.

The chain uses TRBV15 and TRBJ2-3; 11 bases align to TRBD2. The ends lost 3 bases at V and 4 bases at J; junction bases unmatched: 9. The CDR3 is 17 amino acids. Germline assignment: CDR1 LNHNV and CDR2 YYDKDF (reference sequence). The CDR3 DNA reads as TGTGCCACCAGCAGGGGCTGGACTAGCGGGTCGGCAGATACGCAGTATTTT. This translates into CATSRGWTSGSADTQYF.

This chain links TRBV5-1 with TRBJ2-7; TRBD1 aligns across 12 bases. The ends lost 3 bases at V and 7 bases at J; junction bases unmatched: 8. There are 15 residues in the CDR3. Germline V lookup: CDR1 SGHRS, CDR2 YFSETQ. This CDR3 is CASSWDRGPLGEQYF. Here the CDR3 DNA reads TGCGCCAGCAGCTGGGACAGGGGGCCGCTTGGAGAGCAGTACTTC.

This clone turned up a few times. This rearrangement joins TRBV7-2 to TRBJ2-7; 13 bases agree with TRBD2. CDR3 length: 15 amino acids. After removal of 3 bases from V and 3 bases from J, the junction contained 2 bases not matched to a gene. CDR1 is SGHTA, CDR2 FQGNSA, per germline. The CDR3 reads CASSLTSGGSYEQYF. In DNA, the CDR3 is TGTGCCAGCAGCTTGACTAGCGGGGGGAGCTACGAGCAGTACTTC.

The rearrangement uses TRBV5-4 and TRBJ2-1; TRBD2 aligns across 9 bases. Germline CDR1 reads SGHNT; CDR2 reads YYREEE (reference sequence). The V and J ends lost 2 bases and 7 bases, in that order; junction bases with no gene match: 13. This CDR3 is 17 amino acids long. The CDR3 loop is CASSFPARAGGRNEQFF. The CDR3 DNA follows: TGTGCCAGCAGCTTCCCGGCCCGAGCGGGGGGCCGGAATGAGCAGTTCTTC.

This clone is labeled as medium-sized. The rearrangement joins TRBV4-2 to TRBJ2-1; D is possibly TRBD2 (6 bases). The V end was cut by 4 bases, the J end by 8 bases, with 15 bases between. Germline V CDR1 and CDR2: LGHNA, YNFKEQ. The length of the CDR3 is 14 residues. CDR3 sequence reads: CASSPGAGTHEQFF. In DNA, the CDR3 is TGTGCCAGCAGCCCTGGGGCGGGGACTCATGAGCAGTTCTTC.

The rearrangement links TRBV4-2 to TRBJ2-5; a weak D match, TRBD1 (6 bases). The CDR3 spans 13 residues. Germline loops: CDR1 LGHNA, CDR2 YNFKEQ. The V end lost 0 bases, the J end lost 5 bases, and 7 bases lay between the germline ends. The CDR3 is CASSQERGETQYF. The CDR3 nucleotides read TGTGCCAGCAGCCAAGAGAGGGGGGAGACCCAGTACTTC.

The V and J genes are TRBV6-2 or TRBV6-3 and TRBJ2-2; the match to TRBD2 covers 7 bases. The length of the CDR3 is 17 residues. The V gene's germline CDR1 is MNHEY and CDR2 SVGEGT. V was pared by 7 bases and J by 5 bases, with 16 bases of the junction left unmatched. The CDR3 DNA sequence: TGTGCCAGCACCCCGAAGGGGCGGGAGCGCCCGACCGGGGAGCTGTTTTTT. As protein: CASTPKGRERPTGELFF.

The J gene is TRBJ1-2, the V gene TRBV29-1; 11 bases line up with TRBD1. This CDR3 has 12 amino acids. Germline trimming cut 8 bases from V and 7 bases from J; bases unmatched to any gene: 6. CDR1 SQVTM and CDR2 ANQGSEA come from the germline V gene. CDR3 sequence: CSLDRGLGGYTF. CDR3 DNA: TGCAGCTTGGACAGGGGGCTGGGTGGCTACACCTTC.

The chain recombines TRBV12-3 or TRBV12-4 with TRBJ1-1, with 7 bases identical to TRBD1. The junction had 6 bases not matched to a gene; V was cut back by 5 bases and J by 9 bases. CDR3 size: 12 residues. The chain's CDR3 is CASSLTGRQAFF. The CDR3 DNA reads TGTGCCAGCAGTCTGACAGGGAGACAAGCTTTCTTT.

The genes are TRBV3-1 (or the pseudogene TRBV3-2) and TRBJ2-1; a weak D match, TRBD2 (5 bases). Deletions cut 2 bases from V and 8 bases from J, with 10 bases between. CDR1 and CDR2 (germline): LGHDT, YNNKEL (reference sequence). The CDR3 is 13 residues long. CDR3 nucleotide sequence: TGTGCCAGCAGCCAATTGCTCGGGGATGAGCAGTTCTTC. This encodes CASSQLLGDEQFF.

The chain carries TRBV11-2 and TRBJ2-5; 8 nucleotides match TRBD2. With 5 bases clipped from V and 5 bases from J, the junction kept 10 bases outside the gene matches. CDR1 is SGHAT, CDR2 FQNNGV, per germline. The CDR3 has 15 amino acids. The DNA of the CDR3 is TGTGCCAGCAGCCCGACGCGGGGGGCTTTTGAGACCCAGTACTTC. The encoded protein is CASSPTRGAFETQYF.

The chain employs TRBV5-6 and TRBJ1-4; 8 bases fit TRBD1. The CDR3 spans 14 residues. Germline loops: CDR1 SGHDT, CDR2 YYEEEE. Trimming removed 0 bases from V and 11 bases from J; junction bases left unmatched: 6. CDR3 in amino acids: CASSLVVQGAKLFF. The DNA for the CDR3 is TGTGCCAGCAGCTTGGTGGTGCAGGGGGCGAAACTGTTTTTT.

The gene calls are TRBV9 and TRBJ2-1; no firm D call. The germline V gene has CDR1 SGDLS and CDR2 YYNGEE. The CDR3 consists of 12 residues. Deletions cut 3 bases from V and 12 bases from J, with 13 bases between. In nucleotides, the CDR3 is TGTGCCAGCAGCGGGCCCTCCTCGTCGCAGTTCTTC. Amino acids: CASSGPSSSQFF.

The V and J genes are TRBV9 and TRBJ2-3, with D perhaps matching TRBD1 (5 bases). This CDR3 spans 14 amino acids. Germline-derived CDR1 and CDR2 are SGDLS and YYNGEE. Trimming removed 4 bases from V and 4 bases from J, with 13 bases in between. CDR3 protein: CASSPKLQADTQYF. In DNA, the CDR3 is TGTGCCAGCAGCCCCAAGCTACAGGCAGATACGCAGTATTTT.